This T cell receptor (beta chain) was documented in a study of shared clonotypes between healthy human individuals. Both subsets, CD45RA+ naive and CD45RA-negative memory, were split from the CD4+ cells. The V end was cut by 11 bases, the J end by 10 bases, with 18 bases between. The CDR3 has 13 amino acids. Germline V gene data show CDR1 as SGHTA and CDR2 as FQGNSA. Using immunoSEQ multiplex PCR, the repertoire was profiled, and TCRdb retains in-frame clones only, with some absent. The table has about 1 million clones, about 70% seen once. The chain couples TRBV7-2 to TRBJ1-6; a possible D gene is TRBD1 (6 bases). Input material: memory CD4+ T cells sorted from blood. This sample's subset: CD45RA-negative fraction. This TCR came from a man between 18 and 29 years old in good health. The CDR3 DNA sequence: TGTGCCTACAGTCCAGGGGAAAGGTCACCCCTCCACTTT. This translates into CAYSPGERSPLHF. Looking up the rest from reference TRBV7-2 and TRBJ1-6 gives the full variable domain: GAGVSQSPSNKVTEKGKDVELRCDPISGHTALYWYRQSLGQGLEFLIYFQGNSAPDKSGLPSDRFSAERTGGSVSTLTIQRTQQEDSAVYLCAYSPGERSPLHFGNGTRLTVT.